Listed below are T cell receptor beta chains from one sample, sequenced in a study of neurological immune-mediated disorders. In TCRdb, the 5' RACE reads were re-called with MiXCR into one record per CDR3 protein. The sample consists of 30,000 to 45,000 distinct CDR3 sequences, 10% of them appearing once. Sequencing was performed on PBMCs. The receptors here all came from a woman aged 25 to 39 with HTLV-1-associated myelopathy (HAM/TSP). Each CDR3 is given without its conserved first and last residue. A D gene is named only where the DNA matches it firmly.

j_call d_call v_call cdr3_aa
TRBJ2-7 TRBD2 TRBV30 AWKQRGSYEQY
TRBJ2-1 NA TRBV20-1 SARDVQSSYNEQF
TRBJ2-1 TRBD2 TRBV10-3 AISGPAGNNEQF
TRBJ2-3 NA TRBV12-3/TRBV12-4 ASSLSGIFTDTQY
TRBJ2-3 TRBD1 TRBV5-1 ASSRTGDSTDTQY
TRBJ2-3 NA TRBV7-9 ASGLEGDTQY
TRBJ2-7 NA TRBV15 ATSRDSWSSYEQY
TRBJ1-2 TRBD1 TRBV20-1 SARRDRGSQGYT
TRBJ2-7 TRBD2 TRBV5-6 ASSRVAGASYEQY
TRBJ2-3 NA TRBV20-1 SAREHPPRRGTDTQY
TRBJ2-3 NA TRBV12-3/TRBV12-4 ATSRGFSTDTQY
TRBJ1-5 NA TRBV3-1 VSGVDSNQPQH
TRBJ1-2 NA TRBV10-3 AIRKADTFGGYT
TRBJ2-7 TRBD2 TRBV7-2 ASRTQRGGAYEQY
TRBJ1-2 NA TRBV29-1 SVGAGTRRRGYT
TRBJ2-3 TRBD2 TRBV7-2 ASSLAGLAGDTQY
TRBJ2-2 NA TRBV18 ASSQGNTGELF
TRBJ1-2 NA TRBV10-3 AISEQTVNYGYT
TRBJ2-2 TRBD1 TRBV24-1 ATSDSTGVAGELF
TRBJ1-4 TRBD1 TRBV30 AWNKQGNEKLF
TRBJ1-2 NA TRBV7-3 ASSFYICSALQGADNYGYT
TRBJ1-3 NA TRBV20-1 SAVRDTGNTIY
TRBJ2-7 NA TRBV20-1 SANRGNYEQY
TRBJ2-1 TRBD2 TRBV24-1 ATSAAGGTYNEQF
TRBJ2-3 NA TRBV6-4 ASSGQPSGDTQY
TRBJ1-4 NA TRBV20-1 SARDPAGSTEKLF
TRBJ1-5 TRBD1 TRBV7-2 ASSLGTGSNQPQH
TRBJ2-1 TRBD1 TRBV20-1 SASRTGPYNEQF